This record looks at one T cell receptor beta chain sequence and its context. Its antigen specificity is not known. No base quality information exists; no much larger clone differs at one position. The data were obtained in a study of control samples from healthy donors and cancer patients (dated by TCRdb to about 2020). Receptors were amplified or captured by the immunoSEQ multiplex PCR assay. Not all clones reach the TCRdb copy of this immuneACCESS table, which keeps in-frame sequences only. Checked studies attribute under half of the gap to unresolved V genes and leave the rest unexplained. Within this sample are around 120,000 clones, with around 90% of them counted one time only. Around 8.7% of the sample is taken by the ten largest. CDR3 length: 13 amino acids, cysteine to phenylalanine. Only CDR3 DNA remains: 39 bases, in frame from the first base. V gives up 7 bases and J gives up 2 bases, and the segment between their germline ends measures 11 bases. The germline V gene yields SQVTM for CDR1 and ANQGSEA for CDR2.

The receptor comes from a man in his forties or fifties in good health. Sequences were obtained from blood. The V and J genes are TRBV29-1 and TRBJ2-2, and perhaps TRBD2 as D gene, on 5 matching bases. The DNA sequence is TGCAGCGCGCGGACTTATAACACCGGGGAGCTGTTTTTT. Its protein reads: CSARTYNTGELFF.